What follows is one T cell receptor beta chain and its context. A read error may account for a junction end that differs from germline. The data were taken from a study of chronic HIV infection and antiretroviral therapy. Germline V gene data show CDR1 as MDHEN and CDR2 as SYDVKM. This CDR3 contains 13 residues. MiXCR was run by TCRdb on the 5' RACE reads, yielding one entry per CDR3 protein. The sample has more than 40,000 distinct CDR3 sequences; roughly 19% are singletons. This chain joins TRBV28 and TRBJ2-7; 8 bases align to TRBD1. This TCR came from an adult who had HIV and had not received antiretroviral therapy, or was an uninfected healthy control (not recorded which). Sequencing used peripheral blood. This chain's CDR3 is CASSLDRAKLSIF. The CDR3, as DNA: TGTGCCAGCAGCCTGGACAGGGCGAAGCTCTCGATCTTC.